The rows below give T cell receptor beta chains drawn from one sample of a study of T cell repertoires in cytomegalovirus infection. No antigen is known for these receptors. Using its own MiXCR run on the reads, TCRdb lists one record per CDR3 protein. The table includes approximately 590,000 distinct CDR3 sequences, over 35% detected once. The sequencing here drew on cultured PBMCs, taken from culture after CMV antigen stimulation. The origin of the receptors is a human donor in good health (CMV status not recorded). Some clones in this sample may be carry-over from other donors' samples. The CDR3 runs from the conserved cysteine through the conserved F or W. The order of the fields is V gene, clone size, J gene, D gene, CDR3 protein, CDR3 DNA. D genes are given only for firm matches. Rows may omit the clone size; those that give it use once, few, many or a size class.

V gene: TRBV7-2
clone size: few
J gene: TRBJ1-6
D gene: -
CDR3 protein: CASSLVGGAGWDSPLHF
CDR3 DNA: TGTGCCAGCAGCTTAGTCGGTGGTGCGGGTTGGGATTCACCCCTCCACTTT

V gene: TRBV12-3/TRBV12-4
clone size: few
J gene: TRBJ2-2
D gene: -
CDR3 protein: CASRQGSLTGELFF
CDR3 DNA: TGTGCCAGCAGACAGGGCTCGTTAACCGGGGAGCTGTTTTTT

V gene: TRBV2
clone size: -
J gene: TRBJ1-5
D gene: -
CDR3 protein: CASSSTVYSNQPQHF
CDR3 DNA: TGTGCCAGCAGCTCGACAGTTTATAGCAATCAGCCCCAGCATTTT

V gene: TRBV10-3
clone size: few
J gene: TRBJ1-1
D gene: -
CDR3 protein: CAIRQTDTEAFF
CDR3 DNA: TGTGCCATTAGACAGACTGACACTGAAGCTTTCTTT

V gene: TRBV7-8
clone size: -
J gene: TRBJ2-6
D gene: -
CDR3 protein: CASSLGVRQLGSGANVLTF
CDR3 DNA: TGTGCCAGCAGCTTAGGTGTCAGGCAGTTGGGCTCTGGGGCCAACGTCCTGACTTTC

V gene: TRBV12-3/TRBV12-4
clone size: -
J gene: TRBJ1-5
D gene: TRBD1
CDR3 protein: CASRRDRAQPQHF
CDR3 DNA: TGTGCCAGCAGACGGGACAGGGCCCAGCCCCAGCATTTT

V gene: TRBV6-5
clone size: once
J gene: TRBJ2-7
D gene: TRBD2
CDR3 protein: CASRTGLAKYEQYF
CDR3 DNA: TGTGCCAGCAGGACGGGACTAGCGAAATACGAGCAGTACTTC

V gene: TRBV7-2
clone size: many
J gene: TRBJ2-1
D gene: -
CDR3 protein: CASSLFHRVSYNEQFF
CDR3 DNA: TGTGCCAGCAGCTTATTTCACAGGGTATCCTACAATGAGCAGTTCTTC

V gene: TRBV7-8
clone size: -
J gene: TRBJ1-5
D gene: TRBD1
CDR3 protein: CASSRDRDHGSNQPQHF
CDR3 DNA: TGTGCCAGCTCCCGGGACAGGGACCATGGGAGCAATCAGCCCCAGCATTTT

V gene: TRBV5-6
clone size: -
J gene: TRBJ1-1
D gene: -
CDR3 protein: CASSVHRRIEAFF
CDR3 DNA: TGTGCCAGCAGCGTACACCGACGGATTGAAGCTTTCTTT

V gene: TRBV6-8
clone size: -
J gene: TRBJ1-5
D gene: -
CDR3 protein: CASRPKGSGQPQHF
CDR3 DNA: TGTGCCAGCAGGCCCAAAGGGTCCGGTCAGCCCCAGCATTTT

V gene: TRBV7-6
clone size: -
J gene: TRBJ2-1
D gene: -
CDR3 protein: CASSLALAGPYNEQFF
CDR3 DNA: TGTGCCAGCAGCTTAGCTCTGGCGGGCCCCTACAATGAGCAGTTCTTC

V gene: TRBV12-3/TRBV12-4
clone size: few
J gene: TRBJ1-4
D gene: TRBD1
CDR3 protein: CASSEGTGGDEKLFF
CDR3 DNA: TGTGCCAGCAGCGAGGGGACAGGCGGGGACGAAAAACTGTTTTTT

V gene: TRBV11-2
clone size: -
J gene: TRBJ1-1
D gene: -
CDR3 protein: CASSSAGETSPQGTEAFF
CDR3 DNA: TGTGCCAGCAGCTCCGCCGGAGAAACCTCGCCACAAGGAACTGAAGCTTTCTTT

V gene: TRBV6-2/TRBV6-3
clone size: -
J gene: TRBJ2-7
D gene: TRBD1
CDR3 protein: CASRTGTGEVGQYF
CDR3 DNA: TGTGCCAGCCGGACCGGGACAGGGGAAGTCGGGCAGTACTTC

V gene: TRBV6-8
clone size: -
J gene: TRBJ2-3
D gene: -
CDR3 protein: CASSARDAAPDTQYF
CDR3 DNA: TGTGCCAGCAGTGCGCGGGACGCAGCTCCGGATACGCAGTATTTT

V gene: TRBV5-1
clone size: -
J gene: TRBJ2-2
D gene: TRBD1
CDR3 protein: CASSATGANTGELFF
CDR3 DNA: TGCGCCAGCAGCGCCACAGGGGCGAACACCGGGGAGCTGTTTTTT

V gene: TRBV27
clone size: few
J gene: TRBJ1-3
D gene: -
CDR3 protein: CASSRSAGSGNTIYF
CDR3 DNA: TGTGCCAGCAGTAGGTCAGCTGGCTCTGGAAACACCATATATTTT

V gene: TRBV6-2/TRBV6-3
clone size: -
J gene: TRBJ2-1
D gene: TRBD2
CDR3 protein: CASSSSGRGTFEQFF
CDR3 DNA: TGTGCCAGCAGCTCTAGCGGGAGGGGTACATTTGAGCAGTTCTTC

V gene: TRBV7-2
clone size: -
J gene: TRBJ1-3
D gene: TRBD1
CDR3 protein: CASSTSGGLGNTIYF
CDR3 DNA: TGTGCCAGCAGCACTTCAGGGGGGCTAGGAAACACCATATATTTT

V gene: TRBV5-1
clone size: -
J gene: TRBJ1-2
D gene: TRBD1
CDR3 protein: CASSVPGQGGSYGYTF
CDR3 DNA: TGCGCCAGCAGCGTCCCTGGACAGGGGGGTTCCTATGGCTACACCTTC

V gene: TRBV12-3/TRBV12-4
clone size: -
J gene: TRBJ1-1
D gene: -
CDR3 protein: CASSQTGRPMAFF
CDR3 DNA: TGTGCCAGCAGTCAAACCGGCCGACCGATGGCTTTCTTT

V gene: TRBV4-1
clone size: few
J gene: TRBJ1-2
D gene: TRBD1
CDR3 protein: CASSQRTGGWANYGYTF
CDR3 DNA: TGCGCCAGCAGCCAACGGACAGGGGGGTGGGCTAACTATGGCTACACCTTC

V gene: TRBV11-2
clone size: few
J gene: TRBJ1-1
D gene: -
CDR3 protein: CASSILQGIRTEAFF
CDR3 DNA: TGTGCCAGCAGCATTTTACAGGGTATTCGGACTGAAGCTTTCTTT

V gene: TRBV7-8
clone size: few
J gene: TRBJ2-7
D gene: TRBD2
CDR3 protein: CASDPTPGLAVREQYF
CDR3 DNA: TGTGCCAGCGATCCAACTCCGGGACTAGCAGTTCGGGAGCAGTACTTC

V gene: TRBV7-4
clone size: -
J gene: TRBJ2-1
D gene: -
CDR3 protein: CASSPSGATYNEQFF
CDR3 DNA: TGTGCCAGCAGCCCTTCAGGGGCTACCTACAATGAGCAGTTCTTC

V gene: TRBV11-2
clone size: -
J gene: TRBJ2-2
D gene: TRBD2
CDR3 protein: CASSFGSGGAGELFF
CDR3 DNA: TGTGCCAGCAGCTTCGGAAGCGGGGGGGCCGGGGAGCTGTTTTTT

V gene: TRBV24-1
clone size: -
J gene: TRBJ2-1
D gene: TRBD2
CDR3 protein: CATSDPGRGGRANEQFF
CDR3 DNA: TGTGCCACCAGTGATCCTGGAAGGGGCGGGAGGGCGAATGAGCAGTTCTTC

V gene: TRBV6-1
clone size: few
J gene: TRBJ2-3
D gene: TRBD1
CDR3 protein: CASSEEEGQGVVGLVHRTQYF
CDR3 DNA: TGTGCCAGCAGTGAAGAAGAGGGGCAGGGGGTCGTAGGACTGGTCCATCGAACGCAGTATTTT

V gene: TRBV28
clone size: few
J gene: TRBJ1-5
D gene: -
CDR3 protein: CASKFSALMSNQPQHF
CDR3 DNA: TGTGCCAGCAAGTTTTCCGCCCTAATGAGCAATCAGCCCCAGCATTTT

V gene: TRBV5-1
clone size: few
J gene: TRBJ1-6
D gene: TRBD1
CDR3 protein: CASSSGQGYNSPLHF
CDR3 DNA: TGCGCCAGCAGCTCAGGACAGGGTTATAATTCACCCCTCCACTTT

V gene: TRBV7-6
clone size: many
J gene: TRBJ2-7
D gene: TRBD2
CDR3 protein: CASSPALGGEQYF
CDR3 DNA: TGTGCCAGCAGCCCTGCCCTCGGGGGGGAGCAGTACTTC

V gene: TRBV7-2
clone size: -
J gene: TRBJ1-6
D gene: -
CDR3 protein: CASSFTGTSYNSPLHF
CDR3 DNA: TGTGCCAGCAGCTTCACCGGGACCTCGTATAATTCACCCCTCCACTTT

V gene: TRBV10-3
clone size: few
J gene: TRBJ2-3
D gene: TRBD2
CDR3 protein: CAISAVLAGEDTQYF
CDR3 DNA: TGTGCCATCAGTGCGGTACTAGCGGGAGAAGATACGCAGTATTTT

V gene: TRBV7-2
clone size: few
J gene: TRBJ2-1
D gene: TRBD2
CDR3 protein: CASSPRAASGFYNEQFF
CDR3 DNA: TGTGCCAGCAGCCCGAGGGCGGCTAGCGGTTTTTACAATGAGCAGTTCTTC

V gene: TRBV19
clone size: -
J gene: TRBJ2-7
D gene: -
CDR3 protein: CASRRAIGTLYEQYF
CDR3 DNA: TGTGCCAGTAGGCGGGCTATCGGGACCCTCTACGAGCAGTACTTC

V gene: TRBV14
clone size: -
J gene: TRBJ2-5
D gene: TRBD2
CDR3 protein: CASSQDRPSSGRGETQHF
CDR3 DNA: TGTGCCAGCAGCCAAGATCGACCGTCTAGCGGGAGAGGGGAGACCCAGCACTTC

V gene: TRBV11-2
clone size: -
J gene: TRBJ2-7
D gene: TRBD2
CDR3 protein: CASSLPSGGSSYEQYF
CDR3 DNA: TGTGCCAGCAGCTTACCCAGCGGGGGGAGCTCCTACGAGCAGTACTTC

V gene: TRBV7-2
clone size: -
J gene: TRBJ2-3
D gene: -
CDR3 protein: CASSLDGAGSVQYF
CDR3 DNA: TGTGCCAGCAGCTTAGATGGGGCAGGGTCGGTGCAGTATTTT

V gene: TRBV28
clone size: -
J gene: TRBJ2-7
D gene: -
CDR3 protein: CASSYQGRGQYF
CDR3 DNA: TGTGCCAGCAGTTACCAGGGGAGGGGGCAGTACTTC

V gene: TRBV7-2
clone size: few
J gene: TRBJ1-1
D gene: -
CDR3 protein: CASSLSRATNTEAFF
CDR3 DNA: TGTGCCAGCAGCTTATCGAGGGCTACTAACACTGAAGCTTTCTTT

V gene: TRBV15
clone size: -
J gene: TRBJ1-4
D gene: TRBD1
CDR3 protein: CATSRTGTDGEKLFF
CDR3 DNA: TGTGCCACCAGCAGGACCGGGACAGATGGTGAAAAACTGTTTTTT

V gene: TRBV6-2/TRBV6-3
clone size: few
J gene: TRBJ1-1
D gene: -
CDR3 protein: CASSSPVRNTEAFF
CDR3 DNA: TGTGCCAGCAGTTCCCCGGTTAGGAACACTGAAGCTTTCTTT

V gene: TRBV7-8
clone size: -
J gene: TRBJ2-2
D gene: TRBD1
CDR3 protein: CASQGAGVDGELFF
CDR3 DNA: TGTGCCAGCCAGGGGGCAGGGGTCGACGGGGAGCTGTTTTTT

V gene: TRBV19
clone size: -
J gene: TRBJ2-7
D gene: TRBD2
CDR3 protein: CASSTLGLAGDSSYEQYF
CDR3 DNA: TGTGCCAGTAGTACCCTGGGACTAGCGGGGGACAGCTCCTACGAGCAGTACTTC

V gene: TRBV2
clone size: few
J gene: TRBJ2-3
D gene: TRBD2
CDR3 protein: CASRAGLADPDTQYF
CDR3 DNA: TGTGCCAGCAGGGCGGGACTAGCGGACCCAGATACGCAGTATTTT

V gene: TRBV20-1
clone size: -
J gene: TRBJ1-1
D gene: -
CDR3 protein: CSAYVNTEAFF
CDR3 DNA: TGCAGTGCTTACGTGAACACTGAAGCTTTCTTT

V gene: TRBV12-3/TRBV12-4
clone size: few
J gene: TRBJ2-7
D gene: -
CDR3 protein: CASSRRRGEQYF
CDR3 DNA: TGTGCCAGCAGCCGACGGCGGGGCGAGCAGTACTTC

V gene: TRBV7-9
clone size: few
J gene: TRBJ2-1
D gene: TRBD1
CDR3 protein: CASSTRQGMTNEQFF
CDR3 DNA: TGTGCCAGCAGCACGAGACAGGGGATGACGAATGAGCAGTTCTTC

V gene: TRBV4-2
clone size: few
J gene: TRBJ2-3
D gene: TRBD2
CDR3 protein: CASSQAPTSGGPDTQYF
CDR3 DNA: TGTGCCAGCAGCCAAGCCCCTACTAGCGGGGGGCCAGATACGCAGTATTTT

V gene: TRBV7-8
clone size: many
J gene: TRBJ1-1
D gene: -
CDR3 protein: CASSLGRGAYTEAFF
CDR3 DNA: TGTGCCAGCAGCTTGGGGAGAGGGGCCTACACTGAAGCTTTCTTT

V gene: TRBV7-1
clone size: -
J gene: TRBJ2-1
D gene: -
CDR3 protein: CASDLANYNEQFF
CDR3 DNA: TGTGCCAGCGATCTAGCGAATTACAATGAGCAGTTCTTC

V gene: TRBV7-2
clone size: -
J gene: TRBJ1-1
D gene: -
CDR3 protein: CASSSTAYTEAFF
CDR3 DNA: TGTGCCAGCAGCTCGACAGCCTACACTGAAGCTTTCTTT

V gene: TRBV6-2/TRBV6-3
clone size: -
J gene: TRBJ2-2
D gene: -
CDR3 protein: CATDQGFANTGELFF
CDR3 DNA: TGTGCCACTGACCAGGGGTTCGCGAACACCGGGGAGCTGTTTTTT

V gene: TRBV10-3
clone size: -
J gene: TRBJ2-2
D gene: TRBD1
CDR3 protein: CATSEGQGLNTGELFF
CDR3 DNA: TGTGCCACATCTGAGGGACAGGGGTTGAACACCGGGGAGCTGTTTTTT